Listed here are 6 T cell receptor beta chains from one sample, sequenced in a study of blood T cell repertoires in COVID-19. Profiled with immunoSEQ multiplex PCR; TCRdb holds only in-frame clones, not every one. Among fewer than 150,000 clones, approximately 80% were seen once, and the ten largest hold 3% to 4.5%. Sequenced material: PBMCs or T cells enriched from blood (not recorded which). The receptors were sampled from a man aged 50-59 years in a cohort exposed to, infected with or recovered from COVID-19 (not recorded which).

The chain recombines TRBV7-9 with TRBJ1-1; no definite D call. Germline loops: CDR1 SEHNR, CDR2 FQNEAQ (reference sequence). The CDR3 has 12 amino acids. V was clipped by 1 base and J by 6 bases, with 6 bases between them. The DNA of the CDR3 is TGTGCCAGCAGCTTAGGGGAGGCTGAAGCTTTCTTT. It is translated as CASSLGEAEAFF.

The J gene is TRBJ1-6, the V gene TRBV9; TRBD1 might be the D (6 bases). The V and J ends lost 0 bases and 6 bases respectively, with 13 bases between them. The CDR3 spans 16 residues. Per germline, CDR1 SGDLS and CDR2 YYNGEE. The CDR3: CASSVEAGQTNSPLHF. The DNA of the CDR3 is TGTGCCAGCAGCGTAGAAGCAGGACAGACTAATTCACCCCTCCACTTT.

The chain couples TRBV25-1 to TRBJ2-3, with 9 nucleotides matching TRBD2. After removal of 4 bases from V and 2 bases from J, the junction contained 7 bases not matched to a gene. The germline V gene has CDR1 MGHDK and CDR2 SYGVNS. This CDR3 comprises 16 residues. The DNA of the CDR3 is TGTGCCAGCAGTGCAATGCTAGCGGGGTACACAGATACGCAGTATTTT. Translation gives CASSAMLAGYTDTQYF.

The chain uses TRBV2 and TRBJ2-1; D is perhaps TRBD1 (7 bases). Trimming left V 8 bases short and J 10 bases short, with 18 bases between. This CDR3 is 13 amino acids long. CDR1 SNHLY and CDR2 FYNNEI come from the germline V gene. The CDR3 DNA sequence: TGTGCCAGCCCCTCGGGTGGAGGGGGCGAGCAGTTCTTC. Protein product: CASPSGGGGEQFF.

The gene calls are TRBV11-2 and TRBJ2-1; D is perhaps TRBD1 (6 bases). Germline-derived CDR1 and CDR2 are SGHAT and FQNNGV. This CDR3 is built from 13 residues. The ends were cut back, 1 base at V and 9 bases at J, with 10 bases in the middle. This chain's CDR3 is CASSLGARGEQFF. The CDR3 nucleotides read TGTGCCAGCAGCTTAGGGGCCAGGGGTGAGCAGTTCTTC.

The chain is built from TRBV7-7 and TRBJ2-1; no definite D call. CDR3 length: 15 residues. The germline V gene has CDR1 SSHAT and CDR2 FNYEAQ (reference sequence). Trimming shortened V by 1 base and J by 3 bases, and 10 bases separated the two germline ends. The CDR3 DNA reads TGTGCCAGCAGCTTAGGCTTAGTGAACTACAATGAGCAGTTCTTC. It translates to CASSLGLVNYNEQFF. The full variable domain, completed using reference TRBV7-7 and TRBJ2-1, is GAGVSQSPRYKVTKRGQDVTLRCDPISSHATLYWYQQALGQGPEFLTYFNYEAQPDKSGLPSDRFSAERPEGSISTLTIQRTEQRDSAMYRCASSLGLVNYNEQFFGPGTRLTVL.